Each of the 17 T cell receptor beta chains below was sequenced from the same sample in a study of T cells in Graves' hyperthyroidism and ophthalmopathy. Amplification yielded TCR beta CDR3 regions, with RNA transcripts as the source. First-round RT-PCR with HTBI primers amplified the TCR CDR3 region. TCRdb reprocessed the multiplex PCR reads with MiXCR, giving one entry per CDR3 protein. The table lists nearly 600,000 distinct CDR3 sequences, 12% to 15% of them singletons. Sequenced input: blood. Receptors originate from a woman younger than 35 with Graves' ophthalmopathy.

This clonotype was counted ten times or more. The chain uses TRBV12-3 or TRBV12-4 and TRBJ2-3; D may be TRBD2 (6 bases). The CDR3 loop spans 14 amino acids. Trimming shortened V by 5 bases and J by 0 bases, and 9 bases separated the two germline ends. The CDR3 reads CASSDSGSTDTQYF. The DNA of the CDR3 is TGTGCCAGCAGTGATAGCGGTAGCACAGATACGCAGTATTTT.

On this clonotype: A much larger clone lies one base from this, so it may be a read error. V usage is TRBV2 and J usage is TRBJ1-5, with 10 bases matching TRBD1. The CDR3 totals 15 residues. V dropped 7 bases and J dropped 9; count of bases not matched to a gene: 12. In germline, CDR1 is SNHLY, CDR2 FYNNEI. In DNA form, the CDR3 reads TGTGCCAGCAATGAGGGACAGGGGAATCGGGGGCCCCAGCATTTT. It is translated as CASNEGQGNRGPQHF.

This clonotype turned up a few times. The chain links TRBV20-1 to TRBJ2-1; D call uncertain. CDR3 length equals 14 residues. Trimming shortened V by 2 bases and J by 5 bases, and 13 bases separated the two germline ends. Per germline, CDR1 DFQATT and CDR2 SNEGSKA (reference sequence). CDR3: CSARRPGDHNEQFF. CDR3 coding DNA: TGCAGTGCTAGAAGGCCCGGAGACCACAATGAGCAGTTCTTC.

This clonotype occurred many times. The chain employs TRBV2 and TRBJ1-2; 8 bases line up with TRBD1. V gave up 4 bases and J gave up 4 bases; unmatched junction bases: 8. The CDR3 is 15 amino acids. From germline, CDR1 is SNHLY and CDR2 FYNNEI. The CDR3 region is CASSGRQGKGYGYTF. CDR3 bases: TGTGCCAGCAGTGGACGACAGGGGAAAGGCTATGGCTACACCTTC.

This clonotype has more than one count but fewer than ten. The chain recombines TRBV13 with TRBJ1-4; 7 bases align to TRBD1. The CDR3 length is 14 residues. The junction had 9 bases not matched to a gene; V was cut back by 7 bases and J by 7 bases. Germline CDR1 reads PRHDT; CDR2 reads FYEKMQ (reference sequence). CDR3 loop: CASKITGAGEKLFF. The DNA of the CDR3 is TGTGCCAGCAAAATAACAGGGGCGGGTGAAAAACTGTTTTTT.

The chain employs TRBV4-1 and TRBJ2-7, with TRBD2 matching over 7 bases. The CDR3 runs to 15 residues. The J segment lost 2 bases and the V segment lost 0 bases, leaving 4 bases of the junction unmatched. Germline V gene sequence: CDR1 MGHRA, CDR2 YSYEKL. CDR3 coding DNA: TGCGCCAGCAGCCAAGAATCCGGGGGGACCTACGAGCAGTACTTC. Amino acid sequence: CASSQESGGTYEQYF.

This clonotype was recorded many times. This CDR3 reads CAISGTGEARETQYF. The CDR3 DNA reads TGTGCCATCAGTGGGACAGGGGAGGCTCGGGAGACCCAGTACTTC. The chain is built from TRBV10-3 and TRBJ2-5, with TRBD1 matching 9 bases. The CDR3 consists of 15 residues. Trimming at V came to 4 bases and at J to 5 bases, leaving 8 bases not matched to a gene. Germline-derived CDR1 and CDR2 are ENHRY and SYGVKD.

V and J are TRBV5-1 and TRBJ2-3; the match to TRBD1 covers 9 bases. Trimming cost V 7 bases and J 4 bases; bases outside gene matches: 7. Germline V gene lookup returns CDR1 SGHRS and CDR2 YFSETQ. The length of the CDR3 is 14 residues. The CDR3: CASLGQGAADTQYF. In nucleotides, the CDR3 is TGCGCCAGCTTGGGACAGGGCGCGGCAGATACGCAGTATTTT.

In its sample, this clonotype was seen a few times. This rearrangement joins TRBV5-4 to TRBJ2-7; D gene uncertain. The CDR3 extends over 14 amino acids. Per the germline V gene, CDR1 is SGHNT and CDR2 is YYREEE (reference sequence). V dropped 0 bases and J dropped 2 bases, with 9 bases sitting between them. The CDR3 reads CASSLAGAAYEQYF. The CDR3 DNA sequence: TGTGCCAGCAGCTTGGCGGGCGCAGCCTACGAGCAGTACTTC.

This clonotype was seen a few times. This chain connects TRBV15 to TRBJ2-2; 10 nucleotides align to TRBD2. This CDR3 has 16 amino acids. V was pared by 5 bases and J by 7 bases, with 10 bases of the junction left unmatched. CDR1 and CDR2 from the germline V gene are LNHNV and YYDKDF (reference sequence). The CDR3 DNA sequence: TGTGCCACCAGCTCTCCAGCGGGAGGGCCGGTCGGGGAGCTGTTTTTT. Protein product: CATSSPAGGPVGELFF.

This clonotype appeared many times. The rearrangement uses TRBV30 and TRBJ1-5, with TRBD1 matching 9 bases. Germline V CDR1 and CDR2: GTSNPN, SVGIG (reference sequence). V shed 2 bases, J shed 2 bases, and the junction held 1 base outside the gene matches. CDR3 size: 14 residues. The CDR3: CAWSRTGGNQPQHF. DNA of the CDR3: TGTGCCTGGAGTCGGACAGGGGGCAATCAGCCCCAGCATTTT.

The chain links TRBV19 to TRBJ2-5; 12 positions match TRBD2. The V gene end was trimmed by 6 bases and the J gene end by 5 bases; junction bases not matched to a gene: 4. CDR1 and CDR2 from the germline V gene are LNHDA and SQIVND (reference sequence). The CDR3 is 14 residues long. Here the CDR3 reads CASRHGLAGETQYF. The CDR3 DNA follows: TGTGCCAGTAGACACGGACTAGCGGGGGAGACCCAGTACTTC.

This clonotype was seen many times. Here the CDR3 DNA reads TGTGCCAGCAGCCCCCAGGGTAGCGGGAGAGGAGAGACCCAGTACTTC. This sequence encodes CASSPQGSGRGETQYF. This chain joins TRBV9 and TRBJ2-5; TRBD2 aligns across 9 bases. Germline V gives CDR1 SGDLS, CDR2 YYNGEE. The CDR3 contains 16 residues. Trimming took 4 bases from V and 4 from J; bases not matched to a gene: 11. Based on the CDR3 plus reference TRBV9 and TRBJ2-5, the full variable domain is DSGVTQTPKHLITATGQRVTLRCSPRSGDLSVYWYQQSLDQGLQFLIQYYNGEERAKGNILERFSAQQFPDLHSELNLSSLELGDSALYFCASSPQGSGRGETQYFGPGTRLLVL.

At least ten counts were recorded for this clonotype. The V and J genes are TRBV9 and TRBJ1-1; D remains unclear. The germline V gene encodes CDR1 SGDLS and CDR2 YYNGEE. V was shortened by 0 bases and J by 10 bases, with 13 bases between the two germline ends. The CDR3 has 13 residues. Written as DNA, the CDR3 is TGTGCCAGCAGCGTAGTAACCGGGGAAGGAGCTTTCTTT. Its translation: CASSVVTGEGAFF.

This clonotype was observed many times. The limits of the CDR3 on the DNA are not certain, so only TCRdb's listed CDR3 is given. This chain uses TRBV19 with TRBJ2-2; the table's D call, TRBD1, was not checked against the DNA. Germline V gives CDR1 LNHDA, CDR2 SQIVND (reference sequence). The CDR3 is 14 amino acids long, termini counted. CDR3: CASTSGEGTGELFF.

This clonotype has only a few counts. V usage is TRBV4-3 and J usage is TRBJ1-2; D remains unclear. The germline V and J ends were trimmed by 0 bases and 4 bases, with 12 bases remaining between them. This CDR3 comprises 15 residues. Germline V CDR1 and CDR2: LGHNA, YSLEER. CDR3 DNA sequence: TGCGCCAGCAGCCAAGATCCTAGGGTTAGCTATGGCTACACCTTC. The encoded protein is CASSQDPRVSYGYTF.

The table lists this clonotype with many counts. The chain joins TRBV12-5 to TRBJ1-2; 7 positions agree with TRBD1. Germline loops: CDR1 LGHNT, CDR2 FRNRAP. The CDR3 covers 17 residues. With V trimmed by 2 bases and J by 1 base, 10 bases remained unmatched. The CDR3 sequence is CASGLPRTGVLNYGYTF. The CDR3 nucleotides are TGTGCTAGTGGTTTGCCAAGGACAGGAGTACTTAACTATGGCTACACCTTC.